One sample yielded the 8 T cell receptor beta chains listed below, sequenced in a study of T cell responses to AZD1222 COVID-19 vaccine. Repertoires were generated with immunoSEQ multiplex PCR, while TCRdb's copy carries only in-frame clones and drops some. The data show 90,000 to 150,000 clones, 70% to 90% seen once. The sequencing here drew on peripheral blood, taken on day 0 of AZD1222 vaccination. The source is an adult in good health.

V gene TRBV5-4 combines with J gene TRBJ2-7; 12 bases align to TRBD2. The CDR3 is 17 amino acids. From germline, CDR1 is SGHNT and CDR2 YYREEE (reference sequence). The V segment lost 0 bases and the J segment 0 bases; nucleotides outside the gene matches: 4. CDR3 DNA: TGTGCCAGCAGCTTGGGGACTAGCGGGATGAGCTCCTACGAGCAGTACTTC. Its translation: CASSLGTSGMSSYEQYF.

A remark on this clone: This sample includes further DNA sequences coding for the same CDR3. The V and J genes are TRBV4-2 and TRBJ2-2; no clear D. Germline V CDR1 and CDR2: LGHNA, YNFKEQ. This CDR3 is 12 amino acids long. V lost 1 base and J 5 bases, leaving 2 bases between the germline ends. DNA of the CDR3: TGTGCCAGCAGCCAAGTTACCGGGGAGCTGTTTTTT. Amino acid sequence: CASSQVTGELFF.

This chain links TRBV2 with TRBJ1-5; TRBD1 is a possible D gene (6 bases). In germline, CDR1 is SNHLY, CDR2 FYNNEI. This CDR3 comprises 12 residues. Between the trimmed V and J ends, which lost 5 bases and 6 bases, there was a span of 8 bases. In DNA, the CDR3 is TGTGCCAGCAGTAAGGGGGTTCAGCCCCAGCATTTT. This encodes CASSKGVQPQHF.

The V gene is TRBV28, the J gene TRBJ1-5; 7 bases map to TRBD1. Germline V lookup: CDR1 MDHEN, CDR2 SYDVKM. This CDR3 is 15 amino acids long. J lost 3 bases, V lost 4 bases, and 6 bases had no gene match. CDR3 region: CASSSGTVYNQPQHF. CDR3 bases: TGTGCCAGCAGTTCTGGGACAGTCTACAATCAGCCCCAGCATTTT.

This clone was counted once. J is TRBJ2-1 and V is TRBV30, with a tentative D call TRBD2 (5 bases). V gave up 3 bases and J gave up 8 bases, with 17 bases separating them. This CDR3 comprises 14 residues. Germline CDR1 GTSNPN, CDR2 SVGIG (reference sequence). CDR3: CAWSGSAKHHEQFF. The CDR3 DNA follows: TGTGCCTGGAGCGGTAGCGCCAAACATCATGAGCAGTTCTTC.

V usage is TRBV3-1 (or the pseudogene TRBV3-2) and J usage is TRBJ1-2; D is uncertain. V shed 4 bases and J shed 8 bases, with 14 bases lying between them. The CDR3 extends over 13 amino acids. Germline-derived CDR1 and CDR2 are LGHDT and YNNKEL (reference sequence). CDR3 nucleotide sequence: TGTGCCAGCAGCCCACAGAGGCTAGGAGGCTACACCTTC. Amino acid sequence: CASSPQRLGGYTF.

The genes are TRBV28 and TRBJ2-3; D might be TRBD2 (6 bases). This CDR3 region has 14 residues. Germline CDR1 MDHEN, CDR2 SYDVKM. Trimming removed 6 bases at V and 8 bases at J, with 18 bases between. The CDR3 nucleotides read TGTGCCAGCAGGCGAGTAGCGGCGGGGCGTACGCAGTATTTT. It codes for CASRRVAAGRTQYF.

The chain carries TRBV4-1 and TRBJ1-6, with D possibly being TRBD1 (6 bases). Germline values: CDR1 MGHRA, CDR2 YSYEKL. The V end was cut by 0 bases, the J end by 8 bases, with 14 bases between. The CDR3 contains 16 residues. The chain's CDR3 is CASSQDGGYGDSPLHF. For the CDR3, the DNA is TGCGCCAGCAGCCAAGATGGGGGCTACGGGGATTCACCCCTCCACTTT.